A single sample gave rise to the 12 T cell receptor beta chains below, sequenced in a study of control samples from healthy donors and cancer patients. Sequenced by immunoSEQ multiplex PCR; TCRdb stores in-frame clones only, minus some. The repertoire consists of over 150,000 clones, with 90% to 95% occurring once and the leading ten covering 1.2% to 1.5%. Sequenced input: blood. The receptors originated from a woman under 30 in good health.

The sample holds one count of this clone. This rearrangement joins TRBV5-5 to TRBJ2-5; D remains ambiguous. Germline V gene data show CDR1 as SGHKS and CDR2 as YYEKEE (reference sequence). V was clipped by 0 bases and J by 6 bases, with 6 bases between them. The CDR3 runs to 12 residues. The CDR3 sequence is CASSLGEKTQYF. The CDR3 DNA follows: TGTGCCAGCAGCTTGGGTGAAAAGACCCAGTACTTC.

V is TRBV13 and J is TRBJ1-5; possible D gene TRBD1, 6 bases. V was pared by 4 bases and J by 6 bases, with 19 bases between. This CDR3 is 16 amino acids long. Germline V gives CDR1 PRHDT, CDR2 FYEKMQ (reference sequence). CDR3 nucleotide sequence: TGTGCCAGCAGCTCCCAACGGGACAAAGAGTCTCAGCCCCAGCATTTT. Protein sequence: CASSSQRDKESQPQHF.

In DNA, the CDR3 is TGTGCCAGCAGCTTTTTCCCCGGGACAGAGGGCACTGAAGCTTTCTTT. Protein product: CASSFFPGTEGTEAFF. The chain has TRBV7-3 and TRBJ1-1, with 7 nucleotides matching TRBD1. CDR1 is SGHTA and CDR2 is FQGTGA in the germline V gene. The junction had 11 bases not matched to a gene; V was cut back by 3 bases and J by 4 bases. This CDR3 region has 16 residues. Drawing the rest from reference TRBV7-3 and TRBJ1-1, the complete variable domain is GAGVSQTPSNKVTEKGKYVELRCDPISGHTALYWYRQSLGQGPEFLIYFQGTGAADDSGLPNDRFFAVRPEGSVSTLKIQRTERGDSAVYLCASSFFPGTEGTEAFFGQGTRLTVV.

The chain has TRBV11-3 and TRBJ2-7; 8 positions match TRBD1. Germline V lookup: CDR1 SGHNT, CDR2 YENEEA. CDR3 length: 13 residues. V shed 0 bases and J 7 bases; nucleotides not matched to a gene: 2. Written as DNA, the CDR3 is TGTGCCAGCAGCTTAGACAGGGGGCTTGAGCAGTACTTC. It specifies CASSLDRGLEQYF.

The chain recombines TRBV18 with TRBJ1-5, with 7 bases fitting TRBD1. The V and J ends lost 2 bases and 4 bases, in that order; junction bases with no gene match: 5. Germline V CDR1 and CDR2: KGHSH, LQKENI. This CDR3 contains 15 residues. The DNA of the CDR3 is TGTGCCAGCTCACCAAACAGGGGTCTTAATCAGCCCCAGCATTTT. This sequence encodes CASSPNRGLNQPQHF.

This clone has just a few counts. The chain combines TRBV6-2 or TRBV6-3 with TRBJ1-2; D uncertain. The CDR3 runs 13 residues. Germline loops: CDR1 MNHEY, CDR2 SVGEGT. Trimming pared 4 bases from V and 8 bases from J, leaving 14 bases between. Written as DNA, the CDR3 is TGTGCCAGCAGTTCCGGACGTTTGAACGGCTACACCTTC. Translated, it gives CASSSGRLNGYTF.

The V call is TRBV28, the J call TRBJ1-4; D unclear. Germline loops: CDR1 MDHEN, CDR2 SYDVKM. V dropped 3 bases and J dropped 7 bases, with 9 bases sitting between them. This CDR3 has 13 amino acids. The CDR3 reads CASSFIVSEKLFF. CDR3 DNA: TGTGCCAGCAGTTTTATCGTGAGTGAAAAACTGTTTTTT.

This clone was seen a handful of times. The CDR3 DNA sequence: TGTGCCAGCAGCGTGGGACCACCAGGGGTTCGAGGCGGGGAGCTGTTTTTT. This codes for CASSVGPPGVRGGELFF. This sequence joins TRBV5-6 and TRBJ2-2, with a weak D call TRBD1 (6 bases). Germline V gives CDR1 SGHDT, CDR2 YYEEEE. Trimming took off 4 bases at V and 7 bases at J, with 23 bases between the two ends. The CDR3 contains 17 residues.

In its sample, this clone was seen a few times. J is TRBJ1-1 and V is TRBV18; D remains unclear. This CDR3 contains 13 residues. V gave up 8 bases and J gave up 0 bases, with 10 bases separating them. The germline CDR1 and CDR2 sequences are KGHSH and LQKENI. Here the CDR3 DNA reads TGTGCCAGCACAACCGGCATGAACACTGAAGCTTTCTTT. It encodes CASTTGMNTEAFF. Full variable domain (missing parts from reference TRBV18 and TRBJ1-1): NAGVMQNPRHLVRRRGQEARLRCSPMKGHSHVYWYRQLPEEGLKFMVYLQKENIIDESGMPKERFSAEFPKEGPSILRIQQVVRGDSAAYFCASTTGMNTEAFFGQGTRLTVV.

This clone was seen just once. The gene calls are TRBV6-5 and TRBJ1-1; D remains ambiguous. There are 14 residues in the CDR3. Trimming pared 5 bases from V and 2 bases from J, leaving 12 bases between. Germline CDR1 reads MNHEY; CDR2 reads SVGAGI. CDR3 protein: CASSNGPSNTEAFF. In DNA, the CDR3 is TGTGCCAGCAGTAACGGACCTTCTAACACTGAAGCTTTCTTT.

V gene TRBV4-2 combines with J gene TRBJ2-3; D possibly corresponds to TRBD1 (5 bases). There are 15 residues in the CDR3. Trimming shortened V by 1 base and J by 3 bases, and 11 bases separated the two germline ends. Germline loops: CDR1 LGHNA, CDR2 YNFKEQ. The CDR3 DNA reads TGTGCCAGCAGCCAAGCCAGGGTCGGAACAGATACGCAGTATTTT. It is translated as CASSQARVGTDTQYF.

J is TRBJ1-1 and V is TRBV9; a weak D match, TRBD1 (6 bases). Trimming cost V 6 bases and J 0 bases, with 18 bases left between them. The CDR3 sequence is 16 residues long. Germline V gives CDR1 SGDLS, CDR2 YYNGEE. CDR3 in amino acids: CASTSLRQAMNTEAFF. CDR3 coding DNA: TGTGCCAGCACCTCCTTACGACAGGCAATGAACACTGAAGCTTTCTTT.